The 30 T cell receptor beta chains reported below all come from one sample, sequenced in a study of spatial heterogeneity in lung cancer. Each CDR3 protein gets one entry after TCRdb re-called the 5' RACE reads with MiXCR. The sample gives 50,000 to 65,000 distinct CDR3 sequences, roughly 7% of which show up once; less than 3.5% is in the top ten. As for time point: sample taken at primary tumor resection. In each case, whole RNA from tumor, nontumor lung or frozen PBMC was sequenced unsorted. This specimen consisted of PBMCs, obtained at surgery. The receptors here all came from a female donor with early-stage non-small cell lung cancer.

This clonotype was seen at least ten times. J is TRBJ2-3 and V is TRBV2; 8 nucleotides align to TRBD2. The germline V gene encodes CDR1 SNHLY and CDR2 FYNNEI. CDR3 length equals 14 residues. V dropped 6 bases and J dropped 2; count of bases not matched to a gene: 4. The chain's CDR3 is CASRGLAHTDTQYF. Written as DNA, the CDR3 is TGTGCCAGCAGAGGACTAGCCCACACAGATACGCAGTATTTT.

This clonotype showed up many times. The chain recombines TRBV19 with TRBJ1-4, with 7 bases lining up with TRBD1. Germline lookup yields CDR1 LNHDA and CDR2 SQIVND (reference sequence). V dropped 6 bases and J dropped 8; count of bases not matched to a gene: 6. This CDR3 is 13 amino acids long. In nucleotides, the CDR3 is TGTGCCAGTAGCTTGGGGACAGTAGAAAAACTGTTTTTT. Its translation is CASSLGTVEKLFF.

This clonotype was counted many times. The rearrangement links TRBV29-1 to TRBJ1-4, with a weak D call TRBD1 (5 bases). The germline V gene has CDR1 SQVTM and CDR2 ANQGSEA. The V gene lost 4 bases and the J gene lost 6 bases, with 18 bases spanning the gap. The CDR3 spans 15 residues. In DNA form, the CDR3 reads TGCAGCGTTGGGTCCCGTGGGGGTTCGTATGAAAAACTGTTTTTT. Its translation is CSVGSRGGSYEKLFF. Full variable domain (rest looked up from reference TRBV29-1 and TRBJ1-4): SAVISQKPSRDICQRGTSLTIQCQVDSQVTMMFWYRQQPGQSLTLIATANQGSEATYESGFVIDKFPISRPNLTFSTLTVSNMSPEDSSIYLCSVGSRGGSYEKLFFGSGTQLSVL.

This clonotype occurred many times. The V gene is TRBV23-1, the J gene TRBJ2-7; 8 nucleotides match TRBD1. TRBV23-1 is an ORF; its function is uncertain. The length of the CDR3 is 17 residues. The J segment lost 2 bases and the V segment lost 6 bases, leaving 15 bases of the junction unmatched. Here the CDR3 DNA reads TGCGCCAGCAGCCATGGGGACCGGGACAGGACGACCTACGAGCAGTACTTC. Translated, it gives CASSHGDRDRTTYEQYF.

This clonotype was counted ten times or more. V usage is TRBV30 and J usage is TRBJ2-3; maybe TRBD1 (6 bases). V lost 0 bases and J lost 3, with 7 bases in between. The germline V gene has CDR1 GTSNPN and CDR2 SVGIG (reference sequence). There are 13 residues in the CDR3. The CDR3 bases are TGTGCCTGGAGTGTCCAGGGGACAGATACGCAGTATTTT. Translated, it gives CAWSVQGTDTQYF.

This clonotype was seen repeatedly, ten times or more. The J gene is TRBJ1-1, the V gene TRBV30; D is possibly TRBD1 (5 bases). The V gene's germline CDR1 is GTSNPN and CDR2 SVGIG (reference sequence). Trimming removed 1 base at V and 2 bases at J, with 8 bases between. CDR3 length: 13 residues. The CDR3 region is CAWSGGFNTEAFF. CDR3 nucleotides: TGTGCCTGGAGTGGGGGGTTTAACACTGAAGCTTTCTTT.

Many counts were recorded for this clonotype. The genes are TRBV11-1 and TRBJ2-2; no definite D call. V lost 5 bases and J lost 4, with 14 bases in between. There are 15 residues in the CDR3. In germline, CDR1 is SGHAT, CDR2 FQDESV (reference sequence). Written as DNA, the CDR3 is TGTGCCAGCAGCCCTCCCCGGACCGCCACCGGGGAGCTGTTTTTT. Amino acid sequence: CASSPPRTATGELFF.

J is TRBJ2-3 and V is TRBV2; D not resolved. The germline V gene has CDR1 SNHLY and CDR2 FYNNEI. V was shortened by 3 bases and J by 5 bases, with 9 bases between the two germline ends. There are 13 residues in the CDR3. The chain's CDR3 is CASSEATVDTQYF. For the CDR3, the DNA is TGTGCCAGCAGTGAGGCCACCGTAGATACGCAGTATTTT. Full variable domain (missing parts from reference TRBV2 and TRBJ2-3): EPEVTQTPSHQVTQMGQEVILRCVPISNHLYFYWYRQILGQKVEFLVSFYNNEISEKSEIFDDQFSVERPDGSNFTLKIRSTKLEDSAMYFCASSEATVDTQYFGPGTRLTVL.

This clonotype was recorded many times. The V and J genes are TRBV2 and TRBJ2-7, with TRBD1 identical over 7 bases. V trimming: 6 bases; J trimming: 0 bases; junction bases outside the gene matches: 8. CDR3 length: 15 residues. Germline loops: CDR1 SNHLY, CDR2 FYNNEI. The CDR3: CASRATGFSSYEQYF. CDR3 DNA sequence: TGTGCCAGCAGGGCGACAGGGTTCAGCTCCTACGAGCAGTACTTC.

This clonotype showed up many times. The chain uses TRBV4-3 and TRBJ2-7; D ambiguous. The V end lost 1 base, the J end lost 0 bases, and 10 bases lay between the germline ends. The CDR3 totals 15 residues. CDR1 is LGHNA, CDR2 YSLEER, per germline. Here the CDR3 DNA reads TGCGCCAGCAGCCAAGCGGCAAGGAGCTCCTACGAGCAGTACTTC. Translated, it gives CASSQAARSSYEQYF.

The CDR3 DNA is TGTGCCAGCAGCCAGCCACAGGGGAGCGAGCAGTTCTTC. Its protein is CASSQPQGSEQFF. The rearrangement joins TRBV3-1 to TRBJ2-1; TRBD1 agrees at 7 bases. Germline V CDR1 and CDR2: LGHDT, YNNKEL (reference sequence). CDR3 length: 13 residues. V dropped 3 bases and J dropped 10; count of bases not matched to a gene: 6.

This clonotype was counted between two and nine times. The chain recombines TRBV5-5 with TRBJ2-6; D ambiguous. This CDR3 is built from 17 residues. V lost 0 bases and J lost 0, with 10 bases in between. CDR1 is SGHKS and CDR2 is YYEKEE in the germline V gene (reference sequence). CDR3 in amino acids: CASSLDPLFSGANVLTF. CDR3 in DNA: TGTGCCAGCAGCTTGGACCCCTTGTTCTCTGGGGCCAACGTCCTGACTTTC.

This clonotype has ten or more counts. The V and J genes are TRBV7-9 and TRBJ2-3; TRBD1 matches 7 bases. The CDR3 loop spans 16 amino acids. Per the germline V gene, CDR1 is SEHNR and CDR2 is FQNEAQ (reference sequence). V lost 5 bases, J lost 3 bases, and 11 bases stayed unmatched. CDR3 coding DNA: TGTGCCAGCAGCACTACAGGGGCTACTGGAACAGATACGCAGTATTTT. Translation gives CASSTTGATGTDTQYF.

The table lists this clonotype with many counts. The rearrangement uses TRBV5-5 and TRBJ2-3; 7 bases align to TRBD2. In germline, CDR1 is SGHKS, CDR2 YYEKEE (reference sequence). The CDR3 runs to 14 residues. The J segment lost 6 bases and the V segment lost 7 bases, leaving 11 bases of the junction unmatched. CDR3 residues: CASCLAVLRDTQYF. DNA for the CDR3: TGTGCCAGCTGTCTAGCGGTTTTAAGGGATACGCAGTATTTT. Full variable domain (outside the CDR3, taken from reference TRBV5-5 and TRBJ2-3): DAGVTQSPTHLIKTRGQQVTLRCSPISGHKSVSWYQQVLGQGPQFIFQYYEKEERGRGNFPDRFSARQFPNYSSELNVNALLLGDSALYLCASCLAVLRDTQYFGPGTRLTVL.

V gene TRBV6-5 combines with J gene TRBJ2-5, with TRBD1 matching over 9 bases. CDR1 and CDR2 (germline): MNHEY, SVGAGI. The CDR3 sequence is 15 residues long. The V segment lost 6 bases and the J segment 4 bases; nucleotides outside the gene matches: 9. CDR3 protein: CASSLQGAGGETQYF. The DNA for the CDR3 is TGTGCCAGCAGCCTACAGGGGGCAGGGGGAGAGACCCAGTACTTC.

This clonotype was counted many times. The chain carries TRBV15 and TRBJ2-3; 7 bases line up with TRBD1. CDR3 length equals 19 residues. Germline-derived CDR1 and CDR2 are LNHNV and YYDKDF (reference sequence). J was trimmed by 4 bases and V by 1 base; bases with no gene match: 17. In nucleotides, the CDR3 is TGTGCCACCAGCAGAGGGATATTGGGGCAGGGGGTAAGGTCAGATACGCAGTATTTT. This sequence encodes CATSRGILGQGVRSDTQYF.

A few counts support this clonotype. The chain combines TRBV6-2 or TRBV6-3 with TRBJ2-7; 7 bases map to TRBD1. CDR3 length: 13 residues. Germline V gene sequence: CDR1 MNHEY, CDR2 SVGEGT. With V trimmed by 8 bases and J by 0 bases, 4 bases remained unmatched. In DNA, the CDR3 is TGTGCCAGCCCCCGACAGGGCTCCTACGAGCAGTACTTC. Translating gives CASPRQGSYEQYF.

The sample holds many counts of this clonotype. This rearrangement joins TRBV9 to TRBJ2-1, with D uncertain. The germline CDR1 and CDR2 sequences are SGDLS and YYNGEE. The CDR3 spans 12 residues. Deletions cut 3 bases from V and 6 bases from J, with 7 bases between. The CDR3 reads CASSGPFNEQFF. In nucleotides, the CDR3 is TGTGCCAGCAGCGGCCCCTTCAATGAGCAGTTCTTC.

This clonotype was seen repeatedly, ten times or more. V and J are TRBV29-1 and TRBJ1-2; 7 bases are shared with TRBD1. Germline V gene lookup returns CDR1 SQVTM and CDR2 ANQGSEA. The CDR3 totals 12 residues. The J segment lost 6 bases and the V segment lost 4 bases, leaving 5 bases of the junction unmatched. Here the CDR3 reads CSVGSGTDGYTF. The DNA of the CDR3 is TGCAGCGTTGGGTCGGGGACAGATGGCTACACCTTC.

This chain links TRBV5-1 with TRBJ2-6; D is undetermined. Per germline, CDR1 SGHRS and CDR2 YFSETQ. This CDR3 has 14 amino acids. The germline V and J ends were trimmed by 7 bases and 4 bases, with 12 bases remaining between them. CDR3: CASSRGSGANVLTF. The CDR3 DNA sequence: TGCGCCAGCTCCCGTGGGTCAGGGGCCAACGTCCTGACTTTC.

This clonotype was recorded once. This rearrangement joins TRBV14 to TRBJ2-2; D remains ambiguous. The CDR3 contains 15 residues. CDR1 is SGHDN, CDR2 FVKESK, per germline. Trimming stripped 3 bases from V and 3 bases from J, with 11 bases between. The CDR3 DNA reads as TGTGCCAGCAGCCATAGAACATTTGACACCGGGGAGCTGTTTTTT. Encoded protein: CASSHRTFDTGELFF.

This clonotype was seen at least ten times. The chain joins TRBV14 to TRBJ1-4; D is possibly TRBD1 (5 bases). The V gene lost 0 bases and the J gene lost 7 bases, with 12 bases spanning the gap. This CDR3 region has 15 residues. CDR1 is SGHDN, CDR2 FVKESK, per germline. CDR3 in amino acids: CASSQDKGIVEKLFF. CDR3 in DNA: TGTGCCAGCAGCCAAGACAAGGGGATCGTTGAAAAACTGTTTTTT. Full variable domain (rest looked up from reference TRBV14 and TRBJ1-4): EAGVTQFPSHSVIEKGQTVTLRCDPISGHDNLYWYRRVMGKEIKFLLHFVKESKQDESGMPNNRFLAERTGGTYSTLKVQPAELEDSGVYFCASSQDKGIVEKLFFGSGTQLSVL.

In the case of this clonotype: The junction shows a germline mismatch at one end, possibly a read error. J is TRBJ1-1 and V is TRBV29-1; the D gene is possibly TRBD1 (6 bases). The CDR3 runs to 14 residues. Germline loops: CDR1 SQVTM, CDR2 ANQGSEA. CDR3 sequence reads: CGVEQTGPNTEAFF. The CDR3 nucleotides read TGCGGCGTGGAACAGACAGGACCTAACACTGAAGCTTTCTTT.

This clonotype was counted many times. The chain is built from TRBV11-2 and TRBJ2-1, with D possibly being TRBD2 (5 bases). The V gene lost 3 bases and the J gene lost 7 bases, with 16 bases spanning the gap. The CDR3 is made up of 15 amino acids. From germline, CDR1 is SGHAT and CDR2 FQNNGV. The CDR3 nucleotides read TGTGCCAGCAGCTTCTCCGGGGTGGAAAAAAATGAGCAGTTCTTC. It codes for CASSFSGVEKNEQFF.

This clonotype has a handful of counts. CDR3 protein: CASSWDPNTEAFF. CDR3 nucleotides: TGCGCCAGCAGCTGGGACCCTAACACTGAAGCTTTCTTT. The chain couples TRBV5-1 to TRBJ1-1; D is perhaps TRBD1 (5 bases). The CDR3 is 13 residues long. The V end lost 3 bases, the J end lost 2 bases, and 8 bases lay between the germline ends. Germline-derived CDR1 and CDR2 are SGHRS and YFSETQ.

V and J are TRBV4-2 and TRBJ2-3; D might be TRBD2 (6 bases). The CDR3 has 16 residues. Germline V gene sequence: CDR1 LGHNA, CDR2 YNFKEQ. Trimming removed 0 bases at V and 0 bases at J, with 10 bases between. CDR3 in amino acids: CASSQDESGSTDTQYF. In nucleotides, the CDR3 is TGTGCCAGCAGCCAAGATGAGAGCGGGAGCACAGATACGCAGTATTTT.

This chain connects TRBV7-3 to TRBJ1-3; D gene unclear. Germline values: CDR1 SGHTA, CDR2 FQGTGA. The CDR3 has 15 amino acids. V dropped 3 bases and J dropped 0 bases, with 9 bases sitting between them. The CDR3 DNA follows: TGTGCCAGCAGCTTCGGGCCCAGCTCTGGAAACACCATATATTTT. It codes for CASSFGPSSGNTIYF. The full variable domain, rest sourced from reference TRBV7-3 and TRBJ1-3, is GAGVSQTPSNKVTEKGKYVELRCDPISGHTALYWYRQSLGQGPEFLIYFQGTGAADDSGLPNDRFFAVRPEGSVSTLKIQRTERGDSAVYLCASSFGPSSGNTIYFGEGSWLTVV.

The table lists this clonotype with many counts. The chain links TRBV28 to TRBJ1-1, with no clear D. The germline CDR1 and CDR2 sequences are MDHEN and SYDVKM. This CDR3 is built from 15 residues. The V end was cut by 3 bases, the J end by 1 base, with 12 bases between. As DNA, the CDR3 is TGTGCCAGCAGTTTCGGGCTCTCGGGGAACACTGAAGCTTTCTTT. As protein: CASSFGLSGNTEAFF.

The chain links TRBV7-2 to TRBJ2-3; D is perhaps TRBD2 (5 bases). This CDR3 spans 15 amino acids. V was shortened by 3 bases and J by 11 bases, with 21 bases between the two germline ends. The V gene's germline CDR1 is SGHTA and CDR2 FQGNSA. DNA of the CDR3: TGTGCCAGCAGCTTTGGCTCCTCTGGCGGGTACGGGCAGTATTTT. Translated: CASSFGSSGGYGQYF.

This clonotype has ten or more counts. This chain uses TRBV18 with TRBJ2-3, with TRBD2 matching over 9 bases. V gave up 3 bases and J gave up 2 bases; unmatched junction bases: 6. This CDR3 has 16 amino acids. The germline gives CDR1 KGHSH, CDR2 LQKENI. CDR3: CASSPASSGDTDTQYF. CDR3 sequence (DNA): TGTGCCAGCTCACCGGCTTCTAGCGGGGACACAGATACGCAGTATTTT.